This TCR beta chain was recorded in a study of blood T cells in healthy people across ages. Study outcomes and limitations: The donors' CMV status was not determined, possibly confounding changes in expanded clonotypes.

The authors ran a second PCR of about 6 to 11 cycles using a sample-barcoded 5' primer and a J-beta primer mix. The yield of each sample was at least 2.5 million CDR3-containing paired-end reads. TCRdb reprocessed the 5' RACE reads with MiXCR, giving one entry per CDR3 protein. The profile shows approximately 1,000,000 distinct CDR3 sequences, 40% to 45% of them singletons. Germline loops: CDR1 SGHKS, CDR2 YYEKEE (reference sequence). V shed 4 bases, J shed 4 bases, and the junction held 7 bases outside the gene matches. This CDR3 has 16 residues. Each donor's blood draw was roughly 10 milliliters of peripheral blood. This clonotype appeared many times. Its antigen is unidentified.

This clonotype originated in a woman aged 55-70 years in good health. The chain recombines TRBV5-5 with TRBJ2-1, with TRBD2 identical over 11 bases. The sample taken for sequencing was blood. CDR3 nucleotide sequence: TGTGCCAGCAGCCGTCGCACTAGCGGGAGTTACAATGAGCAGTTCTTC. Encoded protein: CASSRRTSGSYNEQFF.